One sample yielded the 25 T cell receptor beta chains listed below, sequenced in a study of read filtering for tumor transcriptome and immune sequencing. The library was built from roughly 400 ng RNA with molecular barcoded adaptors for alpha/delta and beta/gamma chains. TCRdb redid the calling of the reads with MiXCR, one entry per CDR3 protein. The data hold over 35,000 distinct CDR3 sequences, with 13% observed a single time. The sequencing sample was made of a population of CD138-negative cells sorted from bone marrow. The receptors here all came from a donor aged 40 or older with multiple myeloma.

This clonotype was observed many times. The gene calls are TRBV5-1 and TRBJ1-6, with a weak D call TRBD1 (6 bases). Trimming cost V 4 bases and J 3 bases, with 11 bases left between them. Germline V lookup: CDR1 SGHRS, CDR2 YFSETQ. The CDR3 is 15 amino acids. Here the CDR3 reads CASSTGQNYNSPLHF. The CDR3 nucleotides are TGCGCCAGCAGCACAGGACAGAACTATAATTCACCCCTCCACTTT. Variable domain in full (rest from reference TRBV5-1 and TRBJ1-6): KAGVTQTPRYLIKTRGQQVTLSCSPISGHRSVSWYQQTPGQGLQFLFEYFSETQRNKGNFPGRFSGRQFSNSRSEMNVSTLELGDSALYLCASSTGQNYNSPLHFGNGTRLTVT.

This clonotype was recorded at least ten times. V is TRBV7-9 and J is TRBJ1-2; D is perhaps TRBD1 (6 bases). V was pared by 1 base and J by 2 bases, with 17 bases between. Germline V gives CDR1 SEHNR, CDR2 FQNEAQ (reference sequence). This CDR3 comprises 17 residues. CDR3 amino acids: CASSLGQAANLNYGYTF. CDR3 DNA: TGTGCCAGCAGCTTAGGACAGGCCGCGAACTTAAACTATGGCTACACCTTC.

This clonotype was detected ten times or more. The chain recombines TRBV6-4 with TRBJ2-2; tentatively, D is TRBD2 (6 bases). Germline CDR1 and CDR2: MRHNA and SNTAGT. The CDR3 has 15 residues. Trimming pared 3 bases from V and 0 bases from J, leaving 8 bases between. The CDR3 loop reads CASSEEGSNTGELFF. CDR3 sequence (DNA): TGTGCCAGCAGTGAGGAGGGGTCGAACACCGGGGAGCTGTTTTTT.

This clonotype was seen ten or more times. This chain joins TRBV19 and TRBJ1-5; 11 bases match TRBD1. J was trimmed by 3 bases and V by 5 bases; bases with no gene match: 3. CDR1 and CDR2 from the germline V gene are LNHDA and SQIVND (reference sequence). The length of the CDR3 is 15 residues. In DNA, the CDR3 is TGTGCCAGTAGTGGGACAGGGGGTCCCAATCAGCCCCAGCATTTT. This encodes CASSGTGGPNQPQHF.

This clonotype occurred a few times. At one of its ends the junction is not consistent with the germline gene, which may arise from a read error. This chain joins TRBV5-1 and TRBJ2-1; TRBD2 agrees at 14 bases. The CDR3 has 19 amino acids. Looked up from germline, CDR1 is SGHRS and CDR2 is YFSETQ. The CDR3 nucleotides read TGCGCCAGCAGCTTCCGACTAGCGGGAGGGCCTGGCTCCCACAATGAGCAGTTCTTC. The encoded protein is CASSFRLAGGPGSHNEQFF. The full variable domain, in which reference TRBV5-1 and TRBJ2-1 provide the parts outside the CDR3, is KAGVTQTPRYLIKTRGQQVTLSCSPISGHRSVSWYQQTPGQGLQFLFEYFSETQRNKGNFPGRFSGRQFSNSRSEMNVSTLELGDSALYLCASSFRLAGGPGSHNEQFFGPGTRLTVL.

Ten or more counts support this clonotype. The genes are TRBV29-1 and TRBJ2-2; 7 bases line up with TRBD1. From germline, CDR1 is SQVTM and CDR2 ANQGSEA. With V trimmed by 5 bases and J by 3 bases, 0 bases remained unmatched. This CDR3 spans 12 amino acids. In DNA, the CDR3 is TGCAGCGTTACAGGGGACACCGGGGAGCTGTTTTTT. This sequence encodes CSVTGDTGELFF.

This clonotype was seen ten or more times. The chain recombines TRBV10-3 with TRBJ2-6, with TRBD1 matching 11 bases. This CDR3 is 16 amino acids long. The V segment lost 11 bases and the J segment 0 bases; nucleotides outside the gene matches: 6. Germline CDR1 is ENHRY and CDR2 is SYGVKD. This CDR3 reads CAVGTGGNSGANVLTF. The DNA for the CDR3 is TGTGCCGTCGGGACAGGGGGGAACTCTGGGGCCAACGTCCTGACTTTC.

There are many counts of this clonotype. This rearrangement joins TRBV20-1 to TRBJ2-1; D ambiguous. With 4 bases removed from V and 7 bases from J, the gap between germline ends came to 11 bases. The length of the CDR3 is 12 residues. Germline V CDR1 and CDR2: DFQATT, SNEGSKA (reference sequence). CDR3 DNA: TGCAGTGCTACCCCCAACTTGAATGAGCAGTTCTTC. This gives the protein CSATPNLNEQFF.

This clonotype showed up many times. This chain connects TRBV29-1 to TRBJ2-1, with 9 bases fitting TRBD2. Germline lookup yields CDR1 SQVTM and CDR2 ANQGSEA. Trimming at V came to 4 bases and at J to 6 bases, leaving 16 bases not matched to a gene. The CDR3 length is 17 residues. In nucleotides, the CDR3 is TGCAGCGTTGCGGGTCGGGGAGCCAGCGGGAGGATCAATGAGCAGTTCTTC. Protein sequence: CSVAGRGASGRINEQFF.

This clonotype appeared many times. The chain has TRBV20-1 and TRBJ2-3; 11 bases are shared with TRBD2. Trimming at V came to 2 bases and at J to 0 bases, leaving 10 bases not matched to a gene. Germline V gene data show CDR1 as DFQATT and CDR2 as SNEGSKA (reference sequence). This CDR3 comprises 18 residues. The CDR3 sequence: CSARPPGLAATSTDTQYF. The CDR3 DNA sequence: TGCAGTGCTAGACCTCCGGGACTAGCGGCGACTAGCACAGATACGCAGTATTTT.

Regarding this clonotype: It is likely a read error: a sequence one base away is far more abundant. The J gene is TRBJ1-5, the V gene TRBV7-8; D gene unclear. Germline CDR1 and CDR2: SGHVS and FQNEAQ. Trimming removed 1 base at V and 3 bases at J, with 16 bases between. This CDR3 has 17 amino acids. CDR3 sequence (DNA): TGTGCCAGCAGCTTAGGCCTAGGAGAGGCTGTCAATCAGCCCCAGCATTTT. It codes for CASSLGLGEAVNQPQHF.

This clonotype was seen ten or more times. The chain has TRBV10-1 and TRBJ2-1, with 8 bases lining up with TRBD2. Germline V CDR1 and CDR2: WNHNN, SYGVQD (reference sequence). CDR3 length: 15 amino acids. Trimming took 1 base from V and 6 from J; bases not matched to a gene: 5. CDR3 residues: CASSELSGSGNEQFF. CDR3 sequence (DNA): TGCGCCAGCAGTGAGTTGAGCGGGAGTGGCAATGAGCAGTTCTTC.

At least ten counts were recorded for this clonotype. The chain couples TRBV12-3 or TRBV12-4 to TRBJ2-7, with a tentative D call TRBD1 (6 bases). This CDR3 region has 16 residues. Between the trimmed V and J ends, which lost 4 bases and 0 bases, there was a span of 16 bases. CDR3 in amino acids: CASSSRDSRGSYEQYF. The CDR3 DNA follows: TGTGCCAGCAGTTCCCGCGACAGCAGGGGCTCCTACGAGCAGTACTTC.

This clonotype was observed at least ten times. The chain has TRBV19 and TRBJ2-1, with a tentative D call TRBD2 (6 bases). Germline V CDR1 and CDR2: LNHDA, SQIVND (reference sequence). Trimming cost V 4 bases and J 1 base, with 17 bases left between them. CDR3 length equals 17 residues. CDR3 sequence reads: CASSTLMAGISYNEQFF. Written as DNA, the CDR3 is TGTGCCAGTAGTACTTTGATGGCGGGGATATCCTACAATGAGCAGTTCTTC.

About this clonotype: As the CDR3 is not closed by the conserved phenylalanine or tryptophan, this likely results from a read error. The V gene is TRBV5-6, the J gene TRBJ1-5; D is ambiguous. CDR1 and CDR2 (germline): SGHDT, YYEEEE. The CDR3 has 14 amino acids. CDR3 DNA: TGTGCCGGCAGCTTAATGGACAGCAATCAGCCCCAGCATCTT. Protein product: CAGSLMDSNQPQHL.

This clonotype showed up many times. The V call is TRBV29-1, the J call TRBJ1-1, with unresolved D. Germline assignment: CDR1 SQVTM and CDR2 ANQGSEA. With 7 bases removed from V and 3 bases from J, the gap between germline ends came to 15 bases. This CDR3 is built from 13 residues. This chain's CDR3 is CSAVRARDTEAFF. The CDR3 DNA follows: TGCAGCGCCGTGCGGGCGAGAGACACTGAAGCTTTCTTT. Full variable domain (rest looked up from reference TRBV29-1 and TRBJ1-1): SAVISQKPSRDICQRGTSLTIQCQVDSQVTMMFWYRQQPGQSLTLIATANQGSEATYESGFVIDKFPISRPNLTFSTLTVSNMSPEDSSIYLCSAVRARDTEAFFGQGTRLTVV.

This clonotype has at least ten counts. The rearrangement links TRBV7-3 to TRBJ1-1; perhaps TRBD1 as D (5 bases). This CDR3 has 15 residues. Germline V lookup: CDR1 SGHTA, CDR2 FQGTGA. Deletions cut 2 bases from V and 2 bases from J, with 12 bases between. The CDR3, as DNA: TGTGCCAGCAGCTTAGATGGCAGGGTTAACACTGAAGCTTTCTTT. Protein sequence: CASSLDGRVNTEAFF.

Ten or more counts support this clonotype. The V call is TRBV19, the J call TRBJ2-2; a possible D gene is TRBD2 (5 bases). Germline CDR1 and CDR2: LNHDA and SQIVND (reference sequence). The CDR3 spans 15 residues. V lost 3 bases to trimming and J lost 5 bases, with 13 bases between them. DNA of the CDR3: TGTGCCAGTAGTATTACTCTAGCACCGACCGGGGAGCTGTTTTTT. It yields the protein CASSITLAPTGELFF.

The sample holds a few counts of this clonotype. Sequence at one end of the junction differs from germline and may be a read error. The chain is built from TRBV10-3 and TRBJ1-1, with 8 bases aligning to TRBD1. This CDR3 has 15 residues. The germline V gene has CDR1 ENHRY and CDR2 SYGVKD. For the CDR3, the DNA is TGTGCCGTCAGTGAGCGACAGGGGAAGAACACTGAAGCTTTCTTT. Amino acid sequence: CAVSERQGKNTEAFF.

This clonotype came up many times. This sequence joins TRBV5-1 and TRBJ2-1; D is ambiguous. V shed 0 bases and J shed 8 bases, with 9 bases lying between them. CDR3 length equals 13 residues. Germline CDR1 SGHRS, CDR2 YFSETQ. The CDR3 DNA follows: TGCGCCAGCAGCTTGGTAGGGTTCGATGAGCAGTTCTTC. Translation: CASSLVGFDEQFF.

This clonotype was detected ten times or more. V gene TRBV6-2 or TRBV6-3 combines with J gene TRBJ2-6; D unresolved. The CDR3 length is 15 residues. The V end was cut by 1 base, the J end by 4 bases, with 8 bases between. Germline V gene data show CDR1 as MNHEY and CDR2 as SVGEGT. CDR3 sequence (DNA): TGTGCCAGCAGTTACTGGGATCCCGGGGCCAACGTCCTGACTTTC. Translated: CASSYWDPGANVLTF.

On this clonotype itself: This may be a read error: a much more frequent sequence differs by one nucleotide. This chain connects TRBV7-8 to TRBJ2-1, with TRBD2 matching over 11 bases. Germline V gives CDR1 SGHVS, CDR2 FQNEAQ. CDR3 length: 16 residues. The DNA for the CDR3 is TGTGCCAGCAGCTTAGCGGGGACTAGCGGATACAATGGGCAGTTCTTC. The encoded protein is CASSLAGTSGYNGQFF.

About this clonotype itself: Given a much more abundant clone one base away, this may be a read error. This chain connects TRBV29-1 to TRBJ2-1, with D uncertain. The CDR3 loop spans 11 amino acids. CDR1 and CDR2 (germline): SQVTM, ANQGSEA. This CDR3 is CSVDLNNGQFF. CDR3 DNA: TGCAGCGTTGACCTTAACAATGGGCAGTTCTTC.

V and J are TRBV6-6 and TRBJ2-7; maybe TRBD2 (5 bases). CDR1 and CDR2 (germline): MNHNY, SVGAGI (reference sequence). The CDR3 is made up of 12 amino acids. Trimming took off 8 bases at V and 7 bases at J, with 15 bases between the two ends. The CDR3 DNA sequence: TGTGCCAGCCGGTACGCCGGGGAAGAGCAGTACTTC. Translating gives CASRYAGEEQYF.

The rearrangement links TRBV28 to TRBJ1-2, with D maybe TRBD1 (5 bases). Germline CDR1 is MDHEN and CDR2 is SYDVKM. The CDR3 has 16 amino acids. Trimming took off 0 bases at V and 0 bases at J, with 11 bases between the two ends. Here the CDR3 reads CASSLWRGEANYGYTF. CDR3 nucleotides: TGTGCCAGCAGTTTATGGAGGGGAGAAGCTAACTATGGCTACACCTTC.